This TCR beta chain comes out of a study of control samples from healthy donors and cancer patients. After removal of 1 base from V and 5 bases from J, the junction contained 12 bases not matched to a gene. Germline CDR1 is SGHVS and CDR2 is FQNEAQ. The CDR3 consists of 17 residues. Assay used: immunoSEQ multiplex PCR; TCRdb lists only in-frame clones, some missing. The data hold about 82,000 clones, with 89% observed a single time. The gene calls are TRBV7-8 and TRBJ2-3; 7 bases match TRBD2. The sequenced material came from blood. The clonotype comes from a man aged 50-60 years in good health. The CDR3 DNA follows: TGTGCCAGCAGCTTAGGATTGCGGGGGTTTCGATTAGATACGCAGTATTTT. Amino acid sequence: CASSLGLRGFRLDTQYF.